A selection of T cell receptor beta chains follows, all from one sample in a study of T cells in localized non-small cell lung cancer. Method: immunoSEQ multiplex PCR; TCRdb's copy keeps in-frame clones and lacks some. The sample lists around 1,500 clones; around 28% were seen once. The sequences come from lung tumor tissue, collected before any cancer treatment. All receptors derive from an older male donor with stage II squamous cell lung carcinoma. Each CDR3 is given with its conserved first and last residue. Each record gives: clone size, V gene, J gene, D gene, CDR3 protein, CDR3 DNA. The D gene is left open where the match is weak. Not all rows give a size; the values are once, few, many and, for expanded clones, a class.

>-|TRBV19|TRBJ1-5|-
CASDWWTDHGNQPQHF
TGTGCCAGTGATTGGTGGACAGATCACGGCAATCAGCCCCAGCATTTT
>large|TRBV10-3|TRBJ1-3|-
CAISERWTPTGNTIYF
TGTGCCATCAGTGAGCGATGGACGCCTACTGGAAACACCATATATTTT
>large|TRBV11-3|TRBJ1-1|-
CASSPTSSVGGRDTEAFF
TGTGCCAGCAGCCCAACCTCCTCTGTGGGGGGGAGGGACACTGAAGCTTTCTTT
>-|TRBV18|TRBJ2-1|TRBD2
CASAAISGRATYNEQFF
TGTGCCAGCGCCGCTATTAGCGGGAGGGCAACCTACAATGAGCAGTTCTTC
>few|TRBV28|TRBJ1-2|TRBD1
CATSSGGGRGYTF
TGTGCCACCTCTTCAGGGGGGGGTCGTGGCTACACCTTC
>-|TRBV11-3|TRBJ1-1|TRBD1
CASSPRAGGTEAFF
TGTGCCAGCAGTCCTAGAGCAGGGGGCACTGAAGCTTTCTTT
>-|TRBV19|TRBJ2-1|TRBD2
CASSMDSGTSGSDEQFF
TGTGCCAGTAGTATGGACTCCGGGACTAGCGGGTCGGATGAGCAGTTCTTC
>-|TRBV19|TRBJ1-2|-
CASFSRANYGYTF
TGTGCCAGTTTTTCCCGGGCCAACTATGGCTACACCTTC
>-|TRBV10-2|TRBJ1-4|TRBD1
CAGGWDRDTEKLFF
TGCGCCGGGGGTTGGGACAGGGACACCGAAAAACTGTTTTTT
>-|TRBV11-1|TRBJ2-7|-
CASSEGGVGVYEQYF
TGTGCCAGCAGCGAGGGAGGCGTCGGGGTGTACGAGCAGTACTTC
>few|TRBV15|TRBJ2-1|TRBD1
CATSRGGTGPYNEQFF
TGTGCCACCAGCAGAGGTGGGACAGGGCCCTACAATGAGCAGTTCTTC
>few|TRBV6-4|TRBJ2-4|-
CASTLRNIQYF
TGTGCCAGCACCCTCAGGAACATTCAGTACTTC
>once|TRBV25-1|TRBJ2-1|-
CASSEYEKGLAEQFF
TGTGCCAGCAGTGAATATGAAAAAGGACTCGCTGAGCAGTTCTTC
>-|TRBV28|TRBJ2-7|-
CASSLGPIYEQYF
TGTGCCAGCAGTTTAGGGCCCATTTACGAGCAGTACTTC